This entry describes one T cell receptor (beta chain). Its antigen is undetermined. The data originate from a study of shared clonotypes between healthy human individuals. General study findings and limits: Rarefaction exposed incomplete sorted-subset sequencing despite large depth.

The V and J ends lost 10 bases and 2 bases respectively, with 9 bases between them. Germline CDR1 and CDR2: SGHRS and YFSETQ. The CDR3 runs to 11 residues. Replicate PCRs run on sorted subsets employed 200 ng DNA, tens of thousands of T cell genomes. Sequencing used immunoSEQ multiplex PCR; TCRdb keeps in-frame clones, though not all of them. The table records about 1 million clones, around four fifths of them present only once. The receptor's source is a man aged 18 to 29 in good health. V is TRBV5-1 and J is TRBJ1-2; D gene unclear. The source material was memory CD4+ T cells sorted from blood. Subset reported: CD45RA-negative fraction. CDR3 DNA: TGCGCCCCCCCGGGGAACTATGGCTACACCTTC. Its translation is CAPPGNYGYTF. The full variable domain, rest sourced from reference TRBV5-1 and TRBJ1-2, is KAGVTQTPRYLIKTRGQQVTLSCSPISGHRSVSWYQQTPGQGLQFLFEYFSETQRNKGNFPGRFSGRQFSNSRSEMNVSTLELGDSALYLCAPPGNYGYTFGSGTRLTVV.